The rows below give T cell receptor beta chains drawn from one sample of a study of blood T cell repertoires in COVID-19. Produced via immunoSEQ multiplex PCR; TCRdb's table is partial and in-frame only. The sample includes 300,000 or so clones, approximately 86% of them seen just once. Input material: peripheral blood. The receptors derive from a man between 65 and 85 years old with acute or convalescent COVID-19. CDR3s include the opening cysteine and the closing phenylalanine or tryptophan. A D gene is named only where the DNA matches it firmly.

V: TRBV7-2
J: TRBJ2-1
D: TRBD2
CDR3: CASSLAGVGLAGAGEQFF

V: TRBV4-2
J: TRBJ2-3
D: NA
CDR3: CASSYQDISGASGTDTQYF

V: TRBV30
J: TRBJ1-5
D: TRBD1
CDR3: CAWSRPGTGNQPQHF

V: TRBV7-2
J: TRBJ2-1
D: NA
CDR3: CASQQSVRSYNEQFF

V: TRBV2
J: TRBJ2-1
D: NA
CDR3: CASSDQRLVRNEQFF

V: TRBV18
J: TRBJ2-7
D: NA
CDR3: CASSPQGTNYEQYF

V: TRBV3-1/TRBV3-2
J: TRBJ2-1
D: TRBD2
CDR3: CASSQTGLAGPSYNEQFF

V: TRBV9
J: TRBJ1-4
D: NA
CDR3: CASSGTATNEKLFF

V: TRBV7-9
J: TRBJ1-5
D: NA
CDR3: CAIRKWEYNQPQHF

V: TRBV5-5
J: TRBJ2-7
D: NA
CDR3: CASSLAFRDYEQYF

V: TRBV19
J: TRBJ1-6
D: NA
CDR3: CASSRSAADSPLHF

V: TRBV28
J: TRBJ1-2
D: NA
CDR3: CASSPPLLSGYTF

V: TRBV7-8
J: TRBJ1-6
D: NA
CDR3: CASSLAQRGGSPLHF

V: TRBV4-1
J: TRBJ2-5
D: NA
CDR3: CASSHEGWRQETQYF

V: TRBV5-1
J: TRBJ1-2
D: NA
CDR3: CASSPETSYGYTF

V: TRBV4-3
J: TRBJ2-5
D: NA
CDR3: CASSHRERETQYF